A single sample is the source of the 5 T cell receptor beta chains below, sequenced in a study of blood T cell repertoires in COVID-19. Clones were sequenced by immunoSEQ multiplex PCR, and TCRdb holds only the in-frame ones, with some missing. This table has about 30,000 clones, 80% appearing once. Material: peripheral blood. The receptors originated from a man older than 75 with acute or convalescent COVID-19.

The rearrangement joins TRBV5-1 to TRBJ1-5; D is perhaps TRBD1 (6 bases). The CDR3 spans 15 residues. Germline CDR1 is SGHRS and CDR2 is YFSETQ. The V gene lost 4 bases and the J gene lost 6 bases, with 17 bases spanning the gap. CDR3 sequence (DNA): TGCGCCAGCAGCCCGGAAGGCGACAGGTCTCAGCCCCAGCATTTT. Translating it yields CASSPEGDRSQPQHF.

The chain joins TRBV30 to TRBJ2-3; 8 nucleotides line up with TRBD2. From germline, CDR1 is GTSNPN and CDR2 SVGIG (reference sequence). This CDR3 is built from 20 residues. Trimming took 0 bases from V and 1 from J; bases not matched to a gene: 18. The CDR3 is CAWSVEFTLAAGVGTDTQYF. DNA of the CDR3: TGTGCCTGGAGTGTAGAGTTTACACTAGCGGCCGGGGTGGGCACAGATACGCAGTATTTT.

The V call is TRBV30, the J call TRBJ1-1; 8 nucleotides match TRBD1. The junction had 3 bases not matched to a gene; V was cut back by 1 base and J by 5 bases. CDR1 is GTSNPN, CDR2 SVGIG, per germline (reference sequence). The CDR3 contains 13 residues. Here the CDR3 reads CAWSGNRGTEAFF. CDR3 nucleotide sequence: TGTGCCTGGAGTGGGAACAGGGGGACTGAAGCTTTCTTT.

This clone was seen at least ten times. J is TRBJ2-7 and V is TRBV5-1, with 8 bases lining up with TRBD1. J gave up 3 bases and V 0 bases, and 11 bases lay outside the gene matches. This CDR3 is built from 17 residues. Germline values: CDR1 SGHRS, CDR2 YFSETQ. The CDR3, as DNA: TGCGCCAGCAGCTTGGGACAGGGGATGGGAAAAGGCTACGAGCAGTACTTC. This translates into CASSLGQGMGKGYEQYF.

The rearrangement links TRBV30 to TRBJ1-5; 9 nucleotides match TRBD1. Trimming removed 3 bases from V and 5 bases from J; junction bases left unmatched: 11. Germline CDR1 is GTSNPN and CDR2 is SVGIG (reference sequence). The CDR3 extends over 16 amino acids. The CDR3 reads CAWRTGGTSGYQPQHF. As DNA, the CDR3 is TGTGCCTGGAGGACAGGGGGGACATCAGGATATCAGCCCCAGCATTTT.